This TCR beta chain was identified during a study of response to subunit inactivated influenza vaccine. General study results and limits: T cells newly recruited by each seasonal influenza vaccination are few, the authors suggested.

TCRdb passed the RT-PCR reads through MiXCR, listing each CDR3 protein once. Seen here are about half a million distinct CDR3 sequences, roughly 9.8% observed once, and the top ten hold 10% to 15%. The V gene's germline CDR1 is LGHNA and CDR2 YNFKEQ. This CDR3 has 15 residues. The V end was cut by 4 bases, the J end by 2 bases, with 13 bases between. With respect to this clonotype: Its antigen is still unknown.

The chain links TRBV4-2 to TRBJ2-3; no firm D call. The starting material was PBMCs from blood, obtained roughly 48 days after vaccination. The clonotype comes from a man between 50 and 59 years old who received an inactivated influenza vaccine. The CDR3 loop is CASSLHMSDTDTQYF. Written as DNA, the CDR3 is TGTGCCAGCAGCCTTCATATGAGCGACACAGATACGCAGTATTTT.